Listed below are T cell receptor beta chains from one sample, sequenced in a study of Ad26.COV2.S vaccination and SARS-CoV-2 variants. The assay was immunoSEQ multiplex PCR, and TCRdb's table has in-frame clones only and misses some. The repertoire holds about 420,000 clones, around 87% seen once, with about 4% in the top ten. Sequencing used peripheral blood, obtained in a trial of Ad26.COV2.S vaccine versus placebo. These receptors originate from a person aged 18-65 years who received the Ad26.COV2.S COVID-19 vaccine or a placebo. The CDR3 runs from the conserved cysteine through the conserved F or W. Fields, in order: V gene, D gene, J gene, clone size, CDR3 protein, CDR3 DNA. A D gene is named only where the DNA matches it firmly. The size of a clone is reported for some rows only, either as once, few or many, or as a class for expanded clones.

TRBV6-1	TRBD1	TRBJ1-6	once	CASSELQGLGNSPLHF	TGTGCCAGCAGTGAGTTACAGGGGCTTGGTAATTCACCCCTCCACTTT
TRBV18	NA	TRBJ1-4	NA	CASSLRQAPNEKLFF	TGTGCCAGCTCTTTAAGACAGGCCCCTAATGAAAAACTGTTTTTT
TRBV4-3	TRBD1	TRBJ2-7	NA	CASSQALTGGRYEQYF	TGCGCCAGCAGCCAAGCACTCACAGGGGGCAGGTACGAGCAGTACTTC
TRBV12-3/TRBV12-4	NA	TRBJ2-7	NA	CASSLGLTYEQYF	TGTGCCAGCAGTTTGGGACTCACATACGAGCAGTACTTC
TRBV7-9	NA	TRBJ2-5	NA	CASSSQETQYF	TGTGCCAGCAGCTCTCAAGAGACCCAGTACTTC
TRBV4-1	NA	TRBJ1-1	NA	CASSQPGWVAEAFF	TGCGCCAGCAGCCAACCAGGGTGGGTGGCTGAAGCTTTCTTT
TRBV28	TRBD1	TRBJ1-2	once	CASHRGTGYGYTF	TGTGCCTCACACAGGGGGACGGGCTATGGCTACACCTTC
TRBV27	NA	TRBJ2-5	NA	CASSLSGNGQETQYF	TGTGCCAGCAGTTTATCGGGCAACGGCCAAGAGACCCAGTACTTC
TRBV7-9	TRBD1	TRBJ1-2	once	CASSLKSQGALGGYTF	TGTGCCAGCAGCTTAAAGTCACAGGGGGCTTTAGGAGGCTACACCTTC
TRBV9	NA	TRBJ2-1	NA	CASSDGSYNEQFF	TGTGCCAGCAGCGATGGGTCCTACAATGAGCAGTTCTTC
TRBV3-1/TRBV3-2	NA	TRBJ2-2	NA	CASSQGQGNTGELFF	TGTGCCAGCAGCCAGGGGCAGGGGAACACCGGGGAGCTGTTTTTT
TRBV29-1	TRBD1	TRBJ1-1	once	CSVEGGGLTEAFF	TGCAGCGTTGAGGGAGGGGGCCTGACTGAAGCTTTCTTT
TRBV28	NA	TRBJ1-6	NA	CASSFGRSSYNSPLHF	TGTGCCAGCAGTTTTGGTCGGAGCTCCTATAATTCACCCCTCCACTTT
TRBV11-3	NA	TRBJ2-2	NA	CASSLVVGTPANTGELFF	TGTGCCAGCAGCTTAGTAGTTGGTACTCCCGCGAACACCGGGGAGCTGTTTTTT
TRBV11-2	NA	TRBJ2-7	few	CASSLGVGAEQYF	TGTGCCAGCAGCTTAGGTGTAGGGGCCGAGCAGTACTTC
TRBV7-9	NA	TRBJ2-5	NA	CASSPGLDGETQYF	TGTGCCAGCAGCCCAGGGCTAGATGGAGAGACCCAGTACTTC
TRBV7-2	TRBD1	TRBJ2-1	NA	CASSPGTETYNEQFF	TGTGCCAGCAGCCCCGGGACAGAAACGTACAATGAGCAGTTCTTC
TRBV6-5	NA	TRBJ2-7	NA	CASSLGPLSYEQYF	TGTGCCAGCAGTCTCGGGCCGCTATCGTACGAGCAGTACTTC
TRBV19	NA	TRBJ1-1	NA	CASSIVGYDTEAFF	TGTGCCAGTAGTATAGTGGGGTACGATACTGAAGCTTTCTTT
TRBV7-6	NA	TRBJ1-6	NA	CASSLLRGENSPLHF	TGTGCCAGCAGCTTACTCCGAGGAGAGAATTCACCCCTCCACTTT
TRBV2	TRBD1	TRBJ2-7	once	CASRRTGPAYEQYF	TGTGCCAGCAGAAGGACAGGCCCTGCCTACGAGCAGTACTTC
TRBV7-9	TRBD1	TRBJ2-5	NA	CASSQTGLGETQYF	TGTGCCAGCAGCCAGACAGGGTTGGGGGAGACCCAGTACTTC
TRBV19	TRBD1	TRBJ2-7	NA	CASSPGQAYEQYF	TGTGCCAGTAGTCCGGGACAGGCGTACGAGCAGTACTTC
TRBV5-1	NA	TRBJ2-3	NA	CASSLARSTDTQYF	TGCGCCAGCAGCTTGGCTCGCAGCACAGATACGCAGTATTTT
TRBV4-1	TRBD1	TRBJ1-1	NA	CASSQRDRANTEAFF	TGCGCCAGCAGCCAACGAGACAGGGCGAACACTGAAGCTTTCTTT
TRBV5-1	NA	TRBJ2-3	NA	CASSLPAAPPSPQYF	TGCGCCAGCAGCTTGCCGGCAGCCCCTCCGTCCCCGCAGTATTTT
TRBV5-4	TRBD1	TRBJ2-2	NA	CASSWSPGTGRTGELFF	TGTGCCAGCAGCTGGAGTCCCGGGACAGGACGGACCGGGGAGCTGTTTTTT
TRBV24-1	NA	TRBJ2-5	NA	CATSRAGAGTQYF	TGTGCCACCAGTCGGGCGGGGGCTGGGACCCAGTACTTC
TRBV7-9	TRBD2	TRBJ2-1	few	CASSLEASGGSEQFF	TGTGCCAGCAGCTTAGAAGCTAGCGGGGGAAGTGAGCAGTTCTTC
TRBV5-4	TRBD1	TRBJ2-6	NA	CASMRDRDSGANVLTF	TGTGCCAGCATGCGGGACAGGGACTCTGGGGCCAACGTCCTGACTTTC
TRBV3-1/TRBV3-2	NA	TRBJ1-1	NA	CASSPFPPGAMMNTEAFF	TGTGCCAGCAGCCCCTTTCCCCCGGGGGCGATGATGAACACTGAAGCTTTCTTT